This is a list of T cell receptor beta chains from one sample in a study of response to subunit inactivated influenza vaccine. One entry per CDR3 protein results from TCRdb running MiXCR on the RT-PCR reads. Among a few hundred thousand distinct CDR3 sequences listed, around 7.7% were seen once. Specimen: PBMCs from blood, collected around 25 months after vaccination. All receptors derive from a man aged 50 to 69 who received an inactivated influenza vaccine. Each CDR3 is given with its conserved first and last residue. The D gene is left open where the match is weak. Some rows mark clone size as missing; the rest say once, few, many or name a class of expanded clone.

abundance	d_gene	j_gene	v_gene	CDR3nt	CDR3aa
NA	NA	TRBJ2-5	TRBV5-1	TGCGCCAGCAGCCCACAGGGAGACGAGACCCAGTACTTC	CASSPQGDETQYF
few	TRBD1	TRBJ2-3	TRBV3-1	TGTGCCAGCAGTAACGGACAGGCCATGACCGCAGATACGCAGTATTTT	CASSNGQAMTADTQYF
few	NA	TRBJ2-2	TRBV12-3/TRBV12-4	TGTGCCAGCAGAAAGGATCTGCTGAACACCGGGGAGCTGTTTTTT	CASRKDLLNTGELFF
medium-sized	NA	TRBJ2-5	TRBV29-1	TGCAGCGTTGTGATTTCGGGGCCTCGGACCCAGTACTTC	CSVVISGPRTQYF
NA	TRBD2	TRBJ2-7	TRBV7-6	TGTGCCAGCAGCTTAGCAACTAGCGGGACACACGAGCAGTACTTC	CASSLATSGTHEQYF
few	NA	TRBJ2-2	TRBV29-1	TGCAGCGTTGTCAAGGGGGCCGGGGAGCTGTTTTTT	CSVVKGAGELFF
many	TRBD2	TRBJ2-3	TRBV5-1	TGCGCCAGCAGCTTGGACATTACCTGGGCTAGCGGAAACACAGATACGCAGTATTTT	CASSLDITWASGNTDTQYF
NA	NA	TRBJ2-1	TRBV6-2/TRBV6-3	TGTGCCAGCAGTTACTTCGGGGGGCCAGACAATGAGCAGTTCTTC	CASSYFGGPDNEQFF
NA	TRBD1	TRBJ2-5	TRBV20-1	TGCAGTGCTGCCCGGGACAGGAGGTACCAAGAGACCCAGTACTTC	CSAARDRRYQETQYF
few	NA	TRBJ2-7	TRBV28	TGTGCCAGCACCCCCGGGCAGACCTACGAGCAGTACTTC	CASTPGQTYEQYF
many	NA	TRBJ1-1	TRBV5-1	TGCGCCAGCAGCTTGGGGTCAGGACACGCGGGCACTGAAGCTTTCTTT	CASSLGSGHAGTEAFF
NA	TRBD2	TRBJ2-1	TRBV4-3	TGCGCCAGCAGCCAAGAGGGGGGAGGGCCTGGGTCCTACAATGAGCAGTTCTTC	CASSQEGGGPGSYNEQFF
NA	TRBD1	TRBJ1-4	TRBV20-1	TGCAGTGCCAGACAGGGTTCCGCGGAAAAACTGTTTTTT	CSARQGSAEKLFF
many	TRBD1	TRBJ2-7	TRBV29-1	TGCAGCGTAGGACAGGGTTCGTTCTACGAGCAGTACTTC	CSVGQGSFYEQYF
few	NA	TRBJ2-5	TRBV10-3	TGTGCCATCAGCCCCGAGGGGGTAGAGACCCAGTACTTC	CAISPEGVETQYF
many	NA	TRBJ2-2	TRBV20-1	TGCAGTGCCTACCGGGCCCCTAACACCGGGGAGCTGTTTTTT	CSAYRAPNTGELFF
NA	NA	TRBJ1-5	TRBV9	TGTGCCAGCAGCTCCGGAGGGTATAGCAATCAGCCCCAGCATTTT	CASSSGGYSNQPQHF
few	NA	TRBJ1-1	TRBV7-2	TGTGCCAGCAGCTTAGAATTCCGTGCCACTGAAGCTTTCTTT	CASSLEFRATEAFF
few	TRBD2	TRBJ2-2	TRBV4-1	TGCGCCAGCAGCCAAGACCCCCCCCGGTTTGCGGGAGGTTCCGACACCGGGGAGCTGTTTTTT	CASSQDPPRFAGGSDTGELFF
NA	NA	TRBJ2-3	TRBV28	TGTGCCAGCAGTTTAGGCCTCTGGAGGGATACGCAGTATTTT	CASSLGLWRDTQYF
many	NA	TRBJ2-7	TRBV28	TGTGCCAGCAGTTTACCCAAACTAAGCTACGAGCAGTACTTC	CASSLPKLSYEQYF
many	TRBD1	TRBJ1-1	TRBV20-1	TGCAGTGCTAGGACAGGGGGCCTCACTGAAGCTTTCTTT	CSARTGGLTEAFF
NA	NA	TRBJ2-7	TRBV4-3	TGCGCCAGCAGCCAAGATGGGGCAGATCCCTACGAGCAGTACTTC	CASSQDGADPYEQYF
many	NA	TRBJ2-7	TRBV15	TGTGCCACCAGCTGGCAACGAAACCACGAGCAGTACTTC	CATSWQRNHEQYF
few	TRBD1	TRBJ2-1	TRBV5-1	TGCGCCAGCAGCTATTTCACGGACAGGGGACCGGGGCGTGAGCAGTTCTTC	CASSYFTDRGPGREQFF
few	NA	TRBJ2-2	TRBV3-1	TGTGCCAGCAGCCAAGATCCAGGCGTTACCGGGGAGCTGTTTTTT	CASSQDPGVTGELFF